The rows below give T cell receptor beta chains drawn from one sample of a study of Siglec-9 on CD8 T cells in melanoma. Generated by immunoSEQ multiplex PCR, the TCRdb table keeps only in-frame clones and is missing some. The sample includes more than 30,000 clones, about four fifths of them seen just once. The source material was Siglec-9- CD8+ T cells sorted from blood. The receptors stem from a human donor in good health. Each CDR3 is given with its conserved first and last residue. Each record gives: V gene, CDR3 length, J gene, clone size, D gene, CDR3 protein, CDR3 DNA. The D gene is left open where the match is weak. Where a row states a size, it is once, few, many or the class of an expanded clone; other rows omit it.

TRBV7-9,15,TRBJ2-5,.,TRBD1,CASSPGTGPLETQYF,TGTGCCAGCAGCCCGGGGACAGGGCCTTTAGAGACCCAGTACTTC
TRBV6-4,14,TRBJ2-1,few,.,CASSDSGTSTEQFF,TGTGCCAGCAGTGACTCTGGGACTTCTACTGAGCAGTTCTTC
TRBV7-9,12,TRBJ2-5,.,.,CASSLEWETQYF,TGTGCCAGCAGCTTAGAATGGGAGACCCAGTACTTC
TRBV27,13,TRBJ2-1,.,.,CASSRVGDNEQFF,TGTGCCAGCTCTAGGGTAGGGGACAATGAGCAGTTCTTC
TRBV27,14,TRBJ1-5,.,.,CASGGLGGNQPQHF,TGTGCCAGCGGTGGGTTAGGTGGCAATCAGCCCCAGCATTTT
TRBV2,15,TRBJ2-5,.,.,CASSRDQGEVETQYF,TGTGCCAGCAGTCGTGACCAGGGGGAGGTGGAGACCCAGTACTTC
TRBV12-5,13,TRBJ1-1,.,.,CASGQDGATEAFF,TGTGCTAGTGGTCAGGACGGGGCCACTGAAGCTTTCTTT
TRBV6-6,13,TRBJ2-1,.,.,CASSGRNYNEQFF,TGTGCCAGCAGTGGGAGGAACTACAATGAGCAGTTCTTC
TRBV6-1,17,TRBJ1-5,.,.,CASSDTVGTYSNQPQHF,TGTGCCAGCAGTGACACCGTCGGGACGTATAGCAATCAGCCCCAGCATTTT
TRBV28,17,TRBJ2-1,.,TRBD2,CASSFTASGSPEDEQFF,TGTGCCAGCAGTTTTACGGCTAGCGGGAGCCCTGAGGATGAGCAGTTCTTC
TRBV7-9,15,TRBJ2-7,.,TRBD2,CASSSGLAGGDEQYF,TGTGCCAGCAGCTCCGGACTAGCGGGGGGCGACGAGCAGTACTTC
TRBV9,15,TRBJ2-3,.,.,CASSVGGSGRDTQYF,TGTGCCAGCAGCGTAGGGGGTTCTGGGAGGGATACGCAGTATTTT
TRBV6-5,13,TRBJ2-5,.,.,CASSMQGKETQYF,TGTGCCAGCAGTATGCAGGGAAAAGAGACCCAGTACTTC
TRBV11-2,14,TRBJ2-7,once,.,CASSFGQLTYEQYF,TGTGCCAGCAGCTTCGGACAGCTTACCTACGAGCAGTACTTC
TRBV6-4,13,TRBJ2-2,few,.,CASSDTDTGELFF,TGTGCCAGCAGTGACACAGACACCGGGGAGCTGTTTTTT
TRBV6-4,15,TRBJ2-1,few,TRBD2,CASSLTSGAGDEQFF,TGTGCCAGCAGTTTAACTAGCGGGGCGGGCGATGAGCAGTTCTTC
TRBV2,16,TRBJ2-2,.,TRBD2,CASRGTSGMLIGELFF,TGTGCCAGCAGGGGGACTAGCGGGATGTTGATCGGGGAGCTGTTTTTT
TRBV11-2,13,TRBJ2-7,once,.,CASSLYGEDGQYF,TGTGCCAGCAGCCTATACGGAGAAGACGGGCAGTACTTC
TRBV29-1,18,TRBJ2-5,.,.,CSARSLGWSGPQVETQYF,TGCAGCGCCCGAAGCCTTGGATGGTCAGGCCCGCAGGTAGAGACCCAGTACTTC
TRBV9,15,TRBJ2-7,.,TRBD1,CASSVAGTGVYEQYF,TGTGCCAGCAGCGTGGCCGGGACAGGGGTATACGAGCAGTACTTC
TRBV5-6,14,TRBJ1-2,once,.,CASSWAPVSYGYTF,TGTGCCAGCAGCTGGGCTCCCGTCAGCTATGGCTACACCTTC
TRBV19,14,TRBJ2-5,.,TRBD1,CASSPWDRTETQYF,TGTGCCAGTAGCCCATGGGACAGGACAGAGACCCAGTACTTC
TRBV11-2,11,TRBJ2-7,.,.,CASSLTYEQYF,TGTGCCAGCAGTCTAACCTACGAGCAGTACTTC
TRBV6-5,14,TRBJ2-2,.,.,CASSYFGDTGELFF,TGTGCCAGCAGTTACTTCGGGGACACCGGGGAGCTGTTTTTT
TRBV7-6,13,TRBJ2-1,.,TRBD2,CASSLGTSYEQFF,TGTGCCAGCAGCTTAGGGACTAGCTATGAGCAGTTCTTC
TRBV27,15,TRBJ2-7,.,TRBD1,CASSYRTGGFYEQYF,TGTGCCAGCAGTTACCGGACAGGGGGCTTTTACGAGCAGTACTTC
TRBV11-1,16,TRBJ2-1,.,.,CASSPLEGPRYNEQFF,TGTGCCAGCAGCCCATTGGAAGGACCCAGGTACAATGAGCAGTTCTTC